Listed here are 17 T cell receptor beta chains from one sample, sequenced in a study of blood T cell repertoires in COVID-19. Using immunoSEQ multiplex PCR, the repertoire was profiled, and TCRdb retains in-frame clones only, with some absent. The table includes over 200,000 clones, roughly 85% detected once. Sequenced material: peripheral blood. The receptors originated from a woman between 18 and 29 years old who had recovered from COVID-19.

This clone was recorded only once. V usage is TRBV4-2 and J usage is TRBJ2-7; 7 bases align to TRBD1. The CDR3 length is 14 residues. CDR1 and CDR2 from the germline V gene are LGHNA and YNFKEQ. The J segment lost 6 bases and the V segment lost 0 bases, leaving 5 bases of the junction unmatched. Here the CDR3 reads CASSQDAGGLEQYF. CDR3 nucleotide sequence: TGTGCCAGCAGCCAAGACGCAGGGGGTCTCGAGCAGTACTTC.

The chain carries TRBV5-4 and TRBJ2-3; 9 bases are shared with TRBD1. The CDR3 runs 13 residues. V trimming: 1 base; J trimming: 10 bases; junction bases outside the gene matches: 4. From germline, CDR1 is SGHNT and CDR2 YYREEE (reference sequence). The CDR3: CASSLRDRDSQYF. In DNA, the CDR3 is TGTGCCAGCAGCTTGCGGGACAGGGATTCGCAGTATTTT.

This chain links TRBV19 with TRBJ1-1, with 11 bases lining up with TRBD1. The V gene end was trimmed by 5 bases and the J gene end by 3 bases; junction bases not matched to a gene: 8. Germline V gene data show CDR1 as LNHDA and CDR2 as SQIVND (reference sequence). This CDR3 has 16 residues. As DNA, the CDR3 is TGTGCCAGTAGTCGGACAGGGGGCCCGGCGTACACTGAAGCTTTCTTT. Its translation is CASSRTGGPAYTEAFF.

The genes are TRBV19 and TRBJ2-2; 8 nucleotides agree with TRBD1. The length of the CDR3 is 14 residues. Germline loops: CDR1 LNHDA, CDR2 SQIVND (reference sequence). V dropped 8 bases and J dropped 3; count of bases not matched to a gene: 5. The CDR3 region is CASAWDRHTGELFF. CDR3 DNA sequence: TGTGCCAGTGCTTGGGACAGGCACACCGGGGAGCTGTTTTTT.

The chain recombines TRBV10-1 with TRBJ1-2, with 7 bases aligning to TRBD1. J gave up 2 bases and V 6 bases, and 6 bases lay outside the gene matches. This CDR3 region has 14 residues. Per the germline V gene, CDR1 is WNHNN and CDR2 is SYGVQD (reference sequence). The CDR3 loop is CASSPTGRNYGYTF. CDR3 in DNA: TGCGCCAGCAGCCCGACAGGGCGAAACTATGGCTACACCTTC.

This sequence joins TRBV19 and TRBJ2-5, with D maybe TRBD2 (5 bases). Germline V gene data show CDR1 as LNHDA and CDR2 as SQIVND (reference sequence). V gave up 6 bases and J gave up 4 bases, with 15 bases separating them. CDR3 length equals 14 residues. The CDR3 coding sequence is TGTGCCAGTAGCACCCCGAGGGCGGGAGAGACCCAGTACTTC. Amino acid sequence: CASSTPRAGETQYF.

The chain links TRBV7-6 to TRBJ2-3, with D unclear. The V end lost 5 bases, the J end lost 3 bases, and 15 bases lay between the germline ends. Germline CDR1 is SGHVS and CDR2 is FNYEAQ. This CDR3 is 15 amino acids long. DNA of the CDR3: TGTGCCAGCAGCCTAAAGCGTTTCGGGACAGATACGCAGTATTTT. Translated, it gives CASSLKRFGTDTQYF.

In DNA, the CDR3 is TGTGCCTGGGTCCGGGGATTTGAAGCTTTCTTT. Translation: CAWVRGFEAFF. The chain combines TRBV30 with TRBJ1-1, with D uncertain. The CDR3 runs to 11 residues. The ends were cut back, 5 bases at V and 7 bases at J, with 11 bases in the middle. Germline V gene sequence: CDR1 GTSNPN, CDR2 SVGIG (reference sequence).

V and J are TRBV30 and TRBJ2-5, with 9 positions matching TRBD2. CDR3 size: 14 residues. V lost 2 bases to trimming and J lost 5 bases; unmatched junction nucleotides: 6. Germline CDR1 GTSNPN, CDR2 SVGIG (reference sequence). The CDR3: CAWSWREGPETQYF. CDR3 bases: TGTGCCTGGAGTTGGCGGGAGGGCCCTGAGACCCAGTACTTC.

This sequence joins TRBV30 and TRBJ1-6, with unresolved D. The ends were cut back, 5 bases at V and 7 bases at J, with 6 bases in the middle. Per the germline V gene, CDR1 is GTSNPN and CDR2 is SVGIG (reference sequence). This CDR3 is built from 11 residues. The CDR3 is CAWSGNSPLHF. Here the CDR3 DNA reads TGTGCCTGGTCGGGAAATTCACCCCTCCACTTT.

This chain joins TRBV18 and TRBJ1-3; D ambiguous. V was pared by 0 bases and J by 6 bases, with 9 bases between. CDR1 is KGHSH, CDR2 LQKENI, per germline. This CDR3 contains 14 residues. As DNA, the CDR3 is TGTGCCAGCTCACCACCGTCAGTTGCAAACACCATATATTTT. Protein product: CASSPPSVANTIYF.

The chain uses TRBV18 and TRBJ1-6, with TRBD1 matching over 7 bases. This CDR3 spans 16 amino acids. The germline V gene has CDR1 KGHSH and CDR2 LQKENI. V shed 5 bases, J shed 3 bases, and the junction held 7 bases outside the gene matches. The CDR3 nucleotides are TGTGCCAGCTCATTGGACCGGACAGGCTATAATTCACCCCTCCACTTT. Its translation is CASSLDRTGYNSPLHF.

The genes are TRBV19 and TRBJ1-3; the D is unclear. There are 15 residues in the CDR3. Germline values: CDR1 LNHDA, CDR2 SQIVND (reference sequence). Trimming removed 3 bases at V and 1 base at J, with 10 bases between. CDR3 nucleotide sequence: TGTGCCAGTAGTATGGGCAGTGATTCTGGAAACACCATATATTTT. Its protein product is CASSMGSDSGNTIYF.

A single count supports this clone. The rearrangement uses TRBV5-4 and TRBJ2-3, with 8 bases lining up with TRBD2. The trim removed 0 bases at V and 5 bases at J, leaving 2 bases unmatched. Germline CDR1 reads SGHNT; CDR2 reads YYREEE (reference sequence). This CDR3 has 14 amino acids. The CDR3 region is CASSLALAGDTQYF. The CDR3 DNA follows: TGTGCCAGCAGCTTGGCGCTAGCGGGAGATACGCAGTATTTT.

The chain combines TRBV30 with TRBJ2-1; the match to TRBD2 covers 7 bases. CDR1 GTSNPN and CDR2 SVGIG come from the germline V gene (reference sequence). The CDR3 is made up of 15 amino acids. Losses at the gene ends were 4 bases for V and 8 bases for J; bases not matched to a gene: 14. CDR3 residues: CAWMIGGRISHEQFF. CDR3 sequence (DNA): TGTGCCTGGATGATCGGGGGGAGAATTTCCCATGAGCAGTTCTTC. The variable domain in full, completed from reference TRBV30 and TRBJ2-1, reads SQTIHQWPATLVQPVGSPLSLECTVEGTSNPNLYWYRQAAGRGLQLLFYSVGIGQISSEVPQNLSASRPQDRQFILSSKKLLLSDSGFYLCAWMIGGRISHEQFFGPGTRLTVL.

The V gene is TRBV3-1 (or the pseudogene TRBV3-2), the J gene TRBJ2-2; the match to TRBD2 covers 11 bases. The CDR3 sequence is 15 residues long. V lost 5 bases to trimming and J lost 10 bases; unmatched junction nucleotides: 9. CDR1 is LGHDT and CDR2 is YNNKEL in the germline V gene (reference sequence). The CDR3 loop is CASSSTSGSWTELFF. The CDR3, as DNA: TGTGCCAGCAGCTCCACTAGCGGGAGTTGGACGGAGCTGTTTTTT.

With respect to this clone: At the DNA level, this CDR3 is encoded by other sequences in the same sample as well. The chain joins TRBV5-1 to TRBJ1-1; possibly TRBD1 for D (5 bases). The CDR3 extends over 13 amino acids. Trimming cost V 4 bases and J 1 base, with 8 bases left between them. The germline V gene has CDR1 SGHRS and CDR2 YFSETQ. CDR3 nucleotide sequence: TGCGCCAGCAGCCCCCAGGGGAACACTGAAGCTTTCTTT. As protein: CASSPQGNTEAFF.